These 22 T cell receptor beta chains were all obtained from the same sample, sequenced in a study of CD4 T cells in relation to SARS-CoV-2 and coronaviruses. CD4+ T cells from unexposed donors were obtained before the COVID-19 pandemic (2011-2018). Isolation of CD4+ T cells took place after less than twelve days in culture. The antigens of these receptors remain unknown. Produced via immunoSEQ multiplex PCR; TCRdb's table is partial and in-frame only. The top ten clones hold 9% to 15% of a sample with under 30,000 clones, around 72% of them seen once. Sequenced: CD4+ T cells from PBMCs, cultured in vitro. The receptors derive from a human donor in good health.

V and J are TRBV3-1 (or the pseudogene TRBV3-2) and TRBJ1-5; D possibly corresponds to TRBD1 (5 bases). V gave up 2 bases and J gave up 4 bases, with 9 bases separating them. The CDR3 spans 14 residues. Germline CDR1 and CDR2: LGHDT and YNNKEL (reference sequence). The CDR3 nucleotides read TGTGCCAGCAGCCAATACGGGGGAAATCAGCCCCAGCATTTT. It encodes CASSQYGGNQPQHF.

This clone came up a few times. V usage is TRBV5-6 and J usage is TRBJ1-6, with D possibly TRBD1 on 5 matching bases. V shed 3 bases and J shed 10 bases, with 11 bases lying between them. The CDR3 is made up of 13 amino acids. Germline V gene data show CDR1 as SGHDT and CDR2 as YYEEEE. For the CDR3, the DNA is TGTGCCAGCAGCTCTGGTGGGGGATCACCCCTCCACTTT. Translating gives CASSSGGGSPLHF.

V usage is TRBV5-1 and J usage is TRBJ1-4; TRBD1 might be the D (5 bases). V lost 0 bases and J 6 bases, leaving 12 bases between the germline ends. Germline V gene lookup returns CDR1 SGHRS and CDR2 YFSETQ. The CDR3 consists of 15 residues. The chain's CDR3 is CASSLAGTRDEKLFF. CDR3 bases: TGCGCCAGCAGCTTGGCAGGGACGAGGGATGAAAAACTGTTTTTT.

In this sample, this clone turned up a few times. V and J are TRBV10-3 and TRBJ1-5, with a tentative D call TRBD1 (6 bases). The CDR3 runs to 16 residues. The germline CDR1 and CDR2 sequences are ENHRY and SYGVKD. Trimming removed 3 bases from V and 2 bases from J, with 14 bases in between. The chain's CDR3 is CAISDGGARGNQPQHF. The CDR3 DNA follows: TGTGCCATCAGTGATGGGGGGGCTCGGGGCAATCAGCCCCAGCATTTT.

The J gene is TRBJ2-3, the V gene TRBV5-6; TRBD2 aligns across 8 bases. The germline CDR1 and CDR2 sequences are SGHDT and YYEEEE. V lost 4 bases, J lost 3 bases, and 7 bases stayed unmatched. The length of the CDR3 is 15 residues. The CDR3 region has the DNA TGTGCCAGCAGCCCGGCGGGGGGAGCTACAGATACGCAGTATTTT. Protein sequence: CASSPAGGATDTQYF.

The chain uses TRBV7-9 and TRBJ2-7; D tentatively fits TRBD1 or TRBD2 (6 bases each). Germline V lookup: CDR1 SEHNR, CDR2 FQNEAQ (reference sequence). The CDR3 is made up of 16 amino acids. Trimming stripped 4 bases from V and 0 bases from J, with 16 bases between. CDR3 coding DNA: TGTGCCAGCAGCTCTTATTCGGGGGCGGGCTCCTACGAGCAGTACTTC. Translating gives CASSSYSGAGSYEQYF.

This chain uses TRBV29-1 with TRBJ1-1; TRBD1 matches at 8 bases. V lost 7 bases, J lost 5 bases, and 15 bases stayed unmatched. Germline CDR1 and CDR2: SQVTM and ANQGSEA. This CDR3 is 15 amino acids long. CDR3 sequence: CSGRETGDGVTEAFF. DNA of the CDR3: TGCAGCGGGCGCGAGACAGGGGATGGGGTAACTGAAGCTTTCTTT.

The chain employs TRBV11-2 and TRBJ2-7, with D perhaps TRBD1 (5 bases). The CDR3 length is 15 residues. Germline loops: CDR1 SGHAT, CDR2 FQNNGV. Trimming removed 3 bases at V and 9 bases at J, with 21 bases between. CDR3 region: CASSFWGGQPGLQYF. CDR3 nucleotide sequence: TGTGCCAGCAGCTTCTGGGGCGGACAACCAGGTCTGCAGTACTTC.

For the CDR3, the DNA is TGTGCCAGCAGCGCCACACAGGGGGCTGGGGCCAACGTCCTGACTTTC. Its protein product is CASSATQGAGANVLTF. The chain combines TRBV9 with TRBJ2-6, with 8 bases matching TRBD1. The CDR3 is 16 amino acids. V lost 3 bases and J lost 2; bases outside the gene matches: 4. Germline V CDR1 and CDR2: SGDLS, YYNGEE. Variable domain in full (rest from reference TRBV9 and TRBJ2-6): DSGVTQTPKHLITATGQRVTLRCSPRSGDLSVYWYQQSLDQGLQFLIQYYNGEERAKGNILERFSAQQFPDLHSELNLSSLELGDSALYFCASSATQGAGANVLTFGAGSRLTVL.

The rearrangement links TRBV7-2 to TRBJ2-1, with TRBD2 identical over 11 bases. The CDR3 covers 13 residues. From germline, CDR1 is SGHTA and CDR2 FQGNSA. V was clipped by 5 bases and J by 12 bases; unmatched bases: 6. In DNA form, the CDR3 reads TGTGCCAGCAGCCCCAGACTAGCGGGGCGGCAGTTCTTC. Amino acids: CASSPRLAGRQFF. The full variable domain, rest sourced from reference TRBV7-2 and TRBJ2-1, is GAGVSQSPSNKVTEKGKDVELRCDPISGHTALYWYRQSLGQGLEFLIYFQGNSAPDKSGLPSDRFSAERTGGSVSTLTIQRTQQEDSAVYLCASSPRLAGRQFFGPGTRLTVL.

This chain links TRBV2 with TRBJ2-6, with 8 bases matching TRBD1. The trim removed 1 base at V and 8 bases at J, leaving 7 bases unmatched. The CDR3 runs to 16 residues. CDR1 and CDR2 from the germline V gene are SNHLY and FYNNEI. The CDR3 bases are TGTGCCAGCAGTGAAGAGTTGTGGACAGGGCCCAACGTCCTGACTTTC. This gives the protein CASSEELWTGPNVLTF.

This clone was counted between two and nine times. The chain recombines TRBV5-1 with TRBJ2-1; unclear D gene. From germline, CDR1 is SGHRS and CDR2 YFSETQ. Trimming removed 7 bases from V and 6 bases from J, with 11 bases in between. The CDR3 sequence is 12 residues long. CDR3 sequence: CASSWAGNEQFF. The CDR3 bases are TGCGCCAGCTCCTGGGCCGGCAATGAGCAGTTCTTC.

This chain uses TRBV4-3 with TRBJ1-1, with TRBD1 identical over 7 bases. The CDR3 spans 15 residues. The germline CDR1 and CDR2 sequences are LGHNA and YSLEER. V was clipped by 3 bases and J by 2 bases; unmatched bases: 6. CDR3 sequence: CASSQSDRANTEAFF. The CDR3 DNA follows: TGCGCCAGCAGCCAGAGTGACAGGGCCAACACTGAAGCTTTCTTT.

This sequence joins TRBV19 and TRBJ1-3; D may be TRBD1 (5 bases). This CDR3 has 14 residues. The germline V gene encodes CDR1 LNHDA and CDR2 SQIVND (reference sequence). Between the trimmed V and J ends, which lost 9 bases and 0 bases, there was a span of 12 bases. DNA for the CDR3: TGTGCCAGCCGAATGGGGGGCTCTGGAAACACCATATATTTT. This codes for CASRMGGSGNTIYF.

In nucleotides, the CDR3 is TGTGCCATCAGCGATATGACAGGGGGATCGAATGGCTACACCTTC. Translation: CAISDMTGGSNGYTF. V is TRBV10-3 and J is TRBJ1-2, with TRBD1 matching 9 bases. The junction had 11 bases not matched to a gene; V was cut back by 6 bases and J by 6 bases. Germline lookup yields CDR1 ENHRY and CDR2 SYGVKD. The CDR3 runs to 15 residues.

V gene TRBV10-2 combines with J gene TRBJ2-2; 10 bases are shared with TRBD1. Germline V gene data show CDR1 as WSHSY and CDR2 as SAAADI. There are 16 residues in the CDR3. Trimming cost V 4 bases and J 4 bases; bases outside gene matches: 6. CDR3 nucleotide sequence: TGCGCCAGCAGTGTAGGGGACAGGGGTGCCACCGGGGAGCTGTTTTTT. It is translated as CASSVGDRGATGELFF.

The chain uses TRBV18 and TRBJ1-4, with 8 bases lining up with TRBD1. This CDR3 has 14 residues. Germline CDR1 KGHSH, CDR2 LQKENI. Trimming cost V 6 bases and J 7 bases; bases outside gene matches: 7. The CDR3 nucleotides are TGTGCCAGCTCCCTAGGACAGGGAGGTGAAAAACTGTTTTTT. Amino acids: CASSLGQGGEKLFF. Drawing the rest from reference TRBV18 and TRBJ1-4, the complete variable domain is NAGVMQNPRHLVRRRGQEARLRCSPMKGHSHVYWYRQLPEEGLKFMVYLQKENIIDESGMPKERFSAEFPKEGPSILRIQQVVRGDSAAYFCASSLGQGGEKLFFGSGTQLSVL.

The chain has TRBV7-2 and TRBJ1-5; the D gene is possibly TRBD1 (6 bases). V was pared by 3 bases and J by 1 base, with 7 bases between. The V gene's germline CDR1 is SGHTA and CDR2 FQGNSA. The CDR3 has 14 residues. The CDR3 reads CASSFGQSNQPQHF. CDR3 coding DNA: TGTGCCAGCAGCTTTGGACAGAGCAATCAGCCCCAGCATTTT.

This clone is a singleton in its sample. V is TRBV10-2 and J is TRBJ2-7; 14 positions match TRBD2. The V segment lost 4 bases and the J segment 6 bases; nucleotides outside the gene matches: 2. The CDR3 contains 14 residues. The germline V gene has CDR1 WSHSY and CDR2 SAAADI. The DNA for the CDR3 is TGCGCCAGCAGTGTTGGACTAGCGGGAGGCGAGCAGTACTTC. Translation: CASSVGLAGGEQYF.

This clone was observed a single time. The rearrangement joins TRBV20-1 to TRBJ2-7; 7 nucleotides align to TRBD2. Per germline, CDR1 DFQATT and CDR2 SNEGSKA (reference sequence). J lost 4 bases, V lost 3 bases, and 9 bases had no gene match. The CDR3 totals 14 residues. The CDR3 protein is CSASKAGVRYEQYF. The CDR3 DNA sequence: TGCAGTGCTAGTAAGGCGGGAGTTAGGTACGAGCAGTACTTC.

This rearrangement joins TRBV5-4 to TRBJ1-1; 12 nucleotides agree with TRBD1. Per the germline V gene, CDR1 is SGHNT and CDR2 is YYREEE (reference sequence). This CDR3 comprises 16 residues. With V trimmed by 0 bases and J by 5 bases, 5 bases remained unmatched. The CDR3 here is CASSLGPGQGATEAFF. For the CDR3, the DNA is TGTGCCAGCAGCTTGGGTCCGGGACAGGGGGCAACTGAAGCTTTCTTT.

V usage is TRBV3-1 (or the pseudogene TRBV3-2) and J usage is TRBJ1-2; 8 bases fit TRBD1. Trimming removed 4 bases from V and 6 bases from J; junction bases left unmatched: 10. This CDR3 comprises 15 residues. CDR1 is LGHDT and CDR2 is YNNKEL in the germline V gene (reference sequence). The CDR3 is CASSPKRAGGDGYTF. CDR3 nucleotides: TGTGCCAGCAGCCCCAAAAGGGCAGGGGGCGATGGCTACACCTTC.